Each of the 25 T cell receptor beta chains below was sequenced from the same sample in a study of human T cells and chemical hapten exposure. Specified time point: patch test 2, 6 weeks after DPC sensitization. Specified treatment: therapeutic diphenylcyclopropenone sensitization with weekly scalp DPC. TCRdb recomputed calls from the RACE reads with MiXCR, one row per CDR3 protein. The top ten hold approximately 1.2% of the sample, which has fewer than 90,000 distinct CDR3 sequences, around 7% seen once. The sequencing used whole blood, collected in connection with sensitization to the hapten diphenylcyclopropenone (DPC). Every receptor here comes from a woman under 40 with alopecia areata. Some clones in this sample may be carry-over from other donors' samples.

Details on this clonotype: This sequence may be a read error, since a much larger clone differs from it by one base. This rearrangement joins TRBV3-1 to TRBJ1-4, with no clear D. The CDR3 loop spans 14 amino acids. Per germline, CDR1 LGHDT and CDR2 YNNKEL (reference sequence). The CDR3 coding sequence is TGTGCCAGCAGCCAAGTGGGGATTAATGAAAAACTGATTTTT. It specifies CASSQVGINEKLIF.

This clonotype was seen repeatedly, ten times or more. J is TRBJ2-2 and V is TRBV6-5; D is ambiguous. V was pared by 6 bases and J by 4 bases, with 12 bases between. The CDR3 is 14 amino acids. Germline lookup yields CDR1 MNHEY and CDR2 SVGAGI. The CDR3 reads CASSPTGATGELFF. For the CDR3, the DNA is TGTGCCAGCAGCCCGACCGGAGCCACCGGGGAGCTGTTTTTT.

This clonotype has more than one count but fewer than ten. The gene calls are TRBV7-9 and TRBJ2-3; D uncertain. Between the trimmed V and J ends, which lost 4 bases and 4 bases, there was a span of 21 bases. This CDR3 comprises 17 residues. Germline-derived CDR1 and CDR2 are SEHNR and FQNEAQ (reference sequence). The DNA for the CDR3 is TGTGCCAGCAGCTCCCTACCGCTACTATCTTCGGCAGATACGCAGTATTTT. Its protein product is CASSSLPLLSSADTQYF.

This clonotype came up a few times. This chain uses TRBV5-1 with TRBJ2-1, with D maybe TRBD2 (6 bases). V lost 3 bases and J 6 bases, leaving 16 bases between the germline ends. Germline CDR1 SGHRS, CDR2 YFSETQ. The CDR3 is 15 residues long. For the CDR3, the DNA is TGCGCCAGCAGCTGGTGGACTGGGGGAGGCAATGAGCAGTTCTTC. Its protein is CASSWWTGGGNEQFF.

Many counts were recorded for this clonotype. The chain joins TRBV7-2 to TRBJ1-3; 9 nucleotides match TRBD1. Germline CDR1 reads SGHTA; CDR2 reads FQGNSA. Losses at the gene ends were 4 bases for V and 4 bases for J; bases not matched to a gene: 11. The CDR3 is 17 residues long. CDR3 coding DNA: TGTGCCAGCAGCTACACTTTAAACAGGGGGCGAGGAAACACCATATATTTT. This codes for CASSYTLNRGRGNTIYF.

The genes are TRBV6-2 or TRBV6-3 and TRBJ2-3; D remains ambiguous. Deletions cut 0 bases from V and 5 bases from J, with 6 bases between. The CDR3 is 13 residues long. Per germline, CDR1 MNHEY and CDR2 SVGEGT. The CDR3 loop is CASSYSWGDTQYF. The CDR3 coding sequence is TGTGCCAGCAGTTACTCTTGGGGAGATACGCAGTATTTT.

A word on this clonotype: Since a much larger clone is just one base distant, this may be a read error. The chain couples TRBV20-1 to TRBJ1-5; TRBD1 agrees at 11 bases. Unmatched junction bases numbered 4, after V lost 0 bases and J lost 6 bases. The CDR3 covers 15 residues. Germline V CDR1 and CDR2: DFQATT, SNEGSKA (reference sequence). CDR3 in amino acids: CSARDMGTGGQPQHF. The CDR3 DNA reads as TGCAGTGCTAGAGATATGGGGACAGGGGGTCAGCCCCAGCATTTT.

There are a few counts of this clonotype. The CDR3 here is CASSFGGRFNEQYF. The CDR3 DNA reads TGTGCCAGCAGCTTCGGGGGGCGCTTCAACGAGCAGTACTTC. The V call is TRBV7-6, the J call TRBJ2-7, with D possibly being TRBD2 (7 bases). Per germline, CDR1 SGHVS and CDR2 FNYEAQ. V was clipped by 3 bases and J by 5 bases, with 14 bases between them. This CDR3 contains 14 residues.

This clonotype turned up a few times. The J gene is TRBJ1-6, the V gene TRBV20-1, with 7 bases matching TRBD1. Germline values: CDR1 DFQATT, CDR2 SNEGSKA (reference sequence). The ends lost 3 bases at V and 1 base at J; junction bases unmatched: 3. CDR3 size: 15 residues. CDR3 residues: CSASDRVSYNSPLHF. The CDR3 nucleotides read TGCAGTGCTAGCGACAGGGTGTCCTATAATTCACCCCTCCACTTT.

This clonotype was seen repeatedly, ten times or more. The gene calls are TRBV11-2 and TRBJ1-6; 7 bases are shared with TRBD1. The CDR3 runs to 15 residues. The V and J ends lost 0 bases and 15 bases, in that order; junction bases with no gene match: 11. Germline V gene lookup returns CDR1 SGHAT and CDR2 FQNNGV. The CDR3 sequence: CASSLEASPRGGLHF. The CDR3 DNA follows: TGTGCCAGCAGCTTAGAAGCCAGTCCCAGGGGGGGCCTCCACTTT.

This clonotype was counted at least ten times. V usage is TRBV12-3 or TRBV12-4 and J usage is TRBJ1-6, with D uncertain. Trimming left V 5 bases short and J 1 base short, with 18 bases between. CDR3 length: 18 residues. The CDR3 protein is CASSTRSGVWSYNSPLHF. CDR3 sequence (DNA): TGTGCCAGCAGTACCCGTAGCGGGGTCTGGTCCTATAATTCACCCCTCCACTTT.

The J gene is TRBJ2-3, the V gene TRBV6-5; TRBD2 aligns across 10 bases. CDR1 is MNHEY, CDR2 SVGAGI, per germline. The junction had 4 bases not matched to a gene; V was cut back by 5 bases and J by 2 bases. This CDR3 is 15 amino acids long. In nucleotides, the CDR3 is TGTGCCAGCAGTACTGGACTAGCGGACACAGATACGCAGTATTTT. Its translation is CASSTGLADTDTQYF.

This clonotype has ten or more counts. The chain carries TRBV11-2 and TRBJ2-5, with D unresolved. The germline V and J ends were trimmed by 0 bases and 9 bases, with 8 bases remaining between them. Germline values: CDR1 SGHAT, CDR2 FQNNGV. CDR3 size: 12 residues. CDR3 residues: CASSLEVGAQYF. In DNA, the CDR3 is TGTGCCAGCAGCTTAGAGGTTGGGGCCCAGTACTTC.

This clonotype was observed at least ten times. The rearrangement links TRBV9 to TRBJ1-1, with TRBD1 as a possible D gene (5 bases). The ends were cut back, 4 bases at V and 7 bases at J, with 17 bases in the middle. Germline CDR1 and CDR2: SGDLS and YYNGEE. The CDR3 consists of 14 residues. The CDR3, as DNA: TGTGCCAGCAGCCGTGTCCACGGGGCGTATGAAGCTTTCTTT. Amino acid sequence: CASSRVHGAYEAFF.

This clonotype has ten or more counts. The rearrangement links TRBV27 to TRBJ1-1; 7 nucleotides match TRBD1. CDR1 and CDR2 (germline): MNHEY, SMNVEV (reference sequence). V shed 4 bases and J 4 bases; nucleotides not matched to a gene: 3. There are 13 residues in the CDR3. This CDR3 reads CASSSQGTTEAFF. CDR3 coding DNA: TGTGCCAGCAGTTCACAGGGGACCACTGAAGCTTTCTTT.

This clonotype showed up just a few times. The gene calls are TRBV12-3 or TRBV12-4 and TRBJ2-6; D possibly corresponds to TRBD1 (6 bases). The CDR3 extends over 15 amino acids. With 5 bases removed from V and 2 bases from J, the gap between germline ends came to 10 bases. CDR3 nucleotide sequence: TGTGCCAGCAGTCAGAGGACAGCTGGGGCCAACGTCCTGACTTTC. This gives the protein CASSQRTAGANVLTF.

This clonotype was counted only a few times. The J gene is TRBJ2-1, the V gene TRBV12-3 or TRBV12-4, with 8 nucleotides matching TRBD2. The CDR3 is 15 residues long. V shed 3 bases, J shed 6 bases, and the junction held 7 bases outside the gene matches. CDR3 DNA sequence: TGTGCCAGCAGTTTCCAGGCGGGGGGCAGCAATGAGCAGTTCTTC. Its translation: CASSFQAGGSNEQFF.

This clonotype was detected many times. V and J are TRBV20-1 and TRBJ2-5, with 9 bases fitting TRBD2. CDR3 size: 16 residues. Per germline, CDR1 DFQATT and CDR2 SNEGSKA (reference sequence). The trim removed 3 bases at V and 5 bases at J, leaving 13 bases unmatched. The CDR3 DNA is TGCAGTGCTAGTGGAGGGGGAGCGGGGGGCGGCGAGACCCAGTACTTC. Translation: CSASGGGAGGGETQYF.

The chain is built from TRBV5-1 and TRBJ1-5; tentative D call: TRBD1 (6 bases). V gave up 0 bases and J gave up 6 bases, with 7 bases separating them. The CDR3 has 13 residues. Germline V gene data show CDR1 as SGHRS and CDR2 as YFSETQ. The CDR3: CASSLEGGQPQHF. The CDR3 DNA sequence: TGCGCCAGCAGCTTGGAGGGGGGTCAGCCCCAGCATTTT.

The chain joins TRBV12-3 or TRBV12-4 to TRBJ1-5; no clear D. Trimming removed 3 bases from V and 5 bases from J, with 5 bases in between. This CDR3 is 12 amino acids long. The CDR3 is CASSFGYQPQHF. The CDR3 DNA follows: TGTGCCAGCAGTTTCGGGTATCAGCCCCAGCATTTT.

As concerns this clonotype: Germline is not matched at one junction end, which may reflect a read error. The V gene is TRBV7-9, the J gene TRBJ2-7; 7 bases are shared with TRBD2. Per germline, CDR1 SEHNR and CDR2 FQNEAQ (reference sequence). This CDR3 is 14 amino acids long. CDR3 protein: CASSIAGQGVRQYF. The CDR3 DNA reads as TGTGCCAGCAGCATAGCGGGCCAGGGAGTGAGGCAGTACTTC.

This clonotype was observed many times. This chain connects TRBV12-3 or TRBV12-4 to TRBJ1-1; the D is unclear. This CDR3 has 13 residues. The ends were cut back, 3 bases at V and 6 bases at J, with 11 bases in the middle. The CDR3 protein is CASSFGESSEAFF. Here the CDR3 DNA reads TGTGCCAGCAGTTTCGGGGAATCGTCTGAAGCTTTCTTT.

This clonotype was detected many times. V usage is TRBV20-1 and J usage is TRBJ1-1, with a possible D match to TRBD1 (5 bases). Trimming removed 0 bases from V and 5 bases from J, with 13 bases in between. This CDR3 spans 14 amino acids. The germline V gene has CDR1 DFQATT and CDR2 SNEGSKA (reference sequence). DNA of the CDR3: TGCAGTGCTAGAGATCCGGGACCGAGGACTGAAGCTTTCTTT. Translating gives CSARDPGPRTEAFF.

The chain has TRBV6-1 and TRBJ2-6, with D hard to call. CDR3 size: 15 residues. V was cut by 7 bases and J by 0 bases, with 10 bases left in between. Germline values: CDR1 MNHNS, CDR2 SASEGT. CDR3 nucleotides: TGTGCCAGCAAGTTTTATAGCTCTGGGGCCAACGTCCTGACTTTC. Translating gives CASKFYSSGANVLTF.

This clonotype turned up a few times. The V and J genes are TRBV6-5 and TRBJ2-7; D remains unclear. The CDR3 has 14 amino acids. Per the germline V gene, CDR1 is MNHEY and CDR2 is SVGAGI. Between the trimmed V and J ends, which lost 2 bases and 2 bases, there was a span of 10 bases. The CDR3 spells CASSYRNTPYEQYF. CDR3 in DNA: TGTGCCAGCAGTTACCGAAACACGCCCTACGAGCAGTACTTC.